This T cell receptor beta chain derives from a study of T cell responses to AZD1222 COVID-19 vaccine. Whole-study results and caveats: Along spike, vaccine-associated CD4 TCRs were found throughout, with dominance at 160-218 and 743-854. Elevations in Spike-specific TCR breadth and depth followed administration of two AZD1222 doses. White British people made up most donors, females outnumbered males, and clonal diversity was possibly underestimated. Among AZD1222 vaccinees, only six or seven were seropositive at baseline.

About this clone itself: What it binds is unknown.

Using immunoSEQ multiplex PCR, the repertoire was profiled, and TCRdb retains in-frame clones only, with some absent. The data show around 120,000 clones, more than 75% seen once. Germline CDR1 is SGHVS and CDR2 is FQNEAQ. Trimming left V 3 bases short and J 0 bases short, with 12 bases between. This CDR3 is 16 amino acids long. This chain links TRBV7-8 with TRBJ1-3; a weak D match, TRBD1 (5 bases). Sequences were derived from peripheral blood, sampled on day 0 of AZD1222 vaccination. The receptor comes from an adult in good health. For the CDR3, the DNA is TGTGCCAGCAGCTTGACAGTTACGATCTCTGGAAACACCATATATTTT. Residues: CASSLTVTISGNTIYF.